This T cell receptor beta chain emerged from a study of blood T cell repertoires in COVID-19. Across the whole study: COVID-19 samples from acute and convalescent phases originated in the United States, Italy and Spain.

Assay used: immunoSEQ multiplex PCR; TCRdb lists only in-frame clones, some missing. The sample contains tens of thousands of clones, 70% to 90% of which appear only once. The trim removed 4 bases at V and 9 bases at J, leaving 12 bases unmatched. The CDR3 covers 16 residues. The germline gives CDR1 SGHTA, CDR2 FQGNSA. The genes are TRBV7-2 and TRBJ1-6; 7 bases align to TRBD1. Sequencing was carried out using peripheral blood. This clonotype was sampled from a man between 65 and 80 years old with active COVID-19. The CDR3, as DNA: TGTGCCAGCAGCTCAGAATTGACAGGGTTGGGTTCACCCCTCCACTTT. Amino acids: CASSSELTGLGSPLHF.